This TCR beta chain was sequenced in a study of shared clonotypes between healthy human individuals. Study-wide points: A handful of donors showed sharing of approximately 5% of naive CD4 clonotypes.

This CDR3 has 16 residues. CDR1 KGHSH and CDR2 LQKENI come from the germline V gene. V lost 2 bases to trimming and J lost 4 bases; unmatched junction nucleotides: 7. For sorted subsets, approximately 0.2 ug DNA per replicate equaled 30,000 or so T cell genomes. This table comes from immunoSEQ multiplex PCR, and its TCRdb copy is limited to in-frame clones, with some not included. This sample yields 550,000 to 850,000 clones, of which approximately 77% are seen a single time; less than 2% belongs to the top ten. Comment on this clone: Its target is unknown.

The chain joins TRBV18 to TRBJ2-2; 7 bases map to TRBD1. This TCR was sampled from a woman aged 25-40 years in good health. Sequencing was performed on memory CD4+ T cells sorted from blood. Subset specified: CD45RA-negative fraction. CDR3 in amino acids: CASSPTGQTFTGELFF. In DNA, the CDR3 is TGTGCCAGCTCACCAACGGGACAGACATTCACCGGGGAGCTGTTTTTT. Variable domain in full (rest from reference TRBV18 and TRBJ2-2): NAGVMQNPRHLVRRRGQEARLRCSPMKGHSHVYWYRQLPEEGLKFMVYLQKENIIDESGMPKERFSAEFPKEGPSILRIQQVVRGDSAAYFCASSPTGQTFTGELFFGEGSRLTVL.